The present T cell receptor beta chain was sequenced within a study of graft-versus-host responses after intestinal transplantation. Overall study results and limits: Within the allografts of patients who had graft-donor T cell macrochimerism, graft-versus-host to host-versus-graft clonal ratios were high.

Here immunoSEQ multiplex PCR was the method, and the copy in TCRdb shows in-frame clones only, minus some. The sample yields over 80,000 clones, about 84% seen once. As regards this clone: Its target is not known.

In germline, CDR1 is MNHNS, CDR2 SASEGT. Trimming removed 7 bases at V and 3 bases at J, with 10 bases between. The CDR3 spans 13 residues. The source material was PBMCs, sampled 255 days after intestinal transplant. J is TRBJ2-1 and V is TRBV6-1, with a possible D match to TRBD1 (5 bases). This clonotype was sampled from a human patient who received an intestinal transplant, so some T cells may come from the graft donor. CDR3 in DNA: TGTGCCAGCATGACAGAAAGCTACAATGAGCAGTTCTTC. It codes for CASMTESYNEQFF.